This TCR beta chain was identified in a study of T cells after yellow fever vaccination. MiXCR, applied by TCRdb to the 5' RACE reads, yields one record per CDR3 protein. The sample includes under 600,000 distinct CDR3 sequences, 13% seen only once; the top ten take roughly 13%. Germline V gene sequence: CDR1 DFQATT, CDR2 SNEGSKA (reference sequence). V gave up 5 bases and J gave up 2 bases, with 19 bases separating them. The CDR3 spans 15 residues. This clonotype occurred a few times. The rearrangement uses TRBV20-1 and TRBJ2-7, with a weak D call TRBD1 (6 bases). The clonotype originates from a man under 40 who received the YFV17D yellow fever vaccine. Sequenced here: PBMCs, sampled on the day of the yellow fever booster vaccination. The CDR3 bases are TGCAGTGCTCAATCCCCCGGGACATATACCTACGAGCAGTACTTC. Encoded protein: CSAQSPGTYTYEQYF.